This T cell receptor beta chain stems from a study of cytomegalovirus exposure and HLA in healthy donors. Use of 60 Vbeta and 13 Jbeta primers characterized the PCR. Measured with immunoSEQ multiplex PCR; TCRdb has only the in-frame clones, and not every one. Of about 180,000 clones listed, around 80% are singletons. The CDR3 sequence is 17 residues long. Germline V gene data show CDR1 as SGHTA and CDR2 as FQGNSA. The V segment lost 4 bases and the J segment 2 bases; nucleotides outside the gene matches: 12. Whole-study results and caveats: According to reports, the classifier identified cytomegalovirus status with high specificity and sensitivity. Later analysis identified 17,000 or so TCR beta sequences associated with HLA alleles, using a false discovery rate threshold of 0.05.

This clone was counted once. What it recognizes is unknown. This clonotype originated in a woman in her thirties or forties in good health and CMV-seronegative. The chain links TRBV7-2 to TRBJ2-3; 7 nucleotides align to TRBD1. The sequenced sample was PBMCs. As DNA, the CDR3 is TGTGCCAGCAGCTATCGGAGAGGGGGCAGCCCCACAGATACGCAGTATTTT. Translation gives CASSYRRGGSPTDTQYF. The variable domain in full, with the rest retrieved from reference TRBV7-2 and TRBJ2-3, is GAGVSQSPSNKVTEKGKDVELRCDPISGHTALYWYRQSLGQGLEFLIYFQGNSAPDKSGLPSDRFSAERTGGSVSTLTIQRTQQEDSAVYLCASSYRRGGSPTDTQYFGPGTRLTVL.